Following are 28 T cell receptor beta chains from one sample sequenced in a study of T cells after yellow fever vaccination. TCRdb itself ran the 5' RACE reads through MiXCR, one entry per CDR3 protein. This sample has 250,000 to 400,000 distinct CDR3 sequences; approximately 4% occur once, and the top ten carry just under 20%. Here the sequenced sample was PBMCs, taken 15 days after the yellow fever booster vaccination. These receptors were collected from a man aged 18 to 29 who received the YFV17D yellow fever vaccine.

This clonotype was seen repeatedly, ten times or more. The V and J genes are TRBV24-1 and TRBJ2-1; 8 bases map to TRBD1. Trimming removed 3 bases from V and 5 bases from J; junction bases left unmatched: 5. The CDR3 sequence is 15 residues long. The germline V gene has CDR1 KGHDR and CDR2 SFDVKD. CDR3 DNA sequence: TGTGCCACCAGTGATGCCGGGACAGGCGACAATGAGCAGTTCTTC. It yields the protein CATSDAGTGDNEQFF.

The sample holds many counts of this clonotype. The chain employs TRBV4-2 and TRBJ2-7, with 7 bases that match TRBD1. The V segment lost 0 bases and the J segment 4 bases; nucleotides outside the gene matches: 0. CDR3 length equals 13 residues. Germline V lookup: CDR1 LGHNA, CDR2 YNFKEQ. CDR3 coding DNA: TGTGCCAGCAGCCAAGACAGGGGGTACGAGCAGTACTTC. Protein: CASSQDRGYEQYF.

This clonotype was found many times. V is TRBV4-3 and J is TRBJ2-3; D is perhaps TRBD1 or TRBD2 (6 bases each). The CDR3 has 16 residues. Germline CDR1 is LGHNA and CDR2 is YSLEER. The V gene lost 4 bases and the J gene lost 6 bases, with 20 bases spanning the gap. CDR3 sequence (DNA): TGCGCCAGCAGCCTCGGGGCCGGGGGCCAGTCGGATACGCAGTATTTT. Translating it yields CASSLGAGGQSDTQYF.

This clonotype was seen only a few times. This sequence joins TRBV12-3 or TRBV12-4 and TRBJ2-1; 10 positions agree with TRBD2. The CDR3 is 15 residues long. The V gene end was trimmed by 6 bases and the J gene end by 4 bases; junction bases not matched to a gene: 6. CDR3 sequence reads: CASRGTSGDYNEQFF. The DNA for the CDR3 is TGTGCCAGCAGGGGTACTAGCGGGGATTACAATGAGCAGTTCTTC.

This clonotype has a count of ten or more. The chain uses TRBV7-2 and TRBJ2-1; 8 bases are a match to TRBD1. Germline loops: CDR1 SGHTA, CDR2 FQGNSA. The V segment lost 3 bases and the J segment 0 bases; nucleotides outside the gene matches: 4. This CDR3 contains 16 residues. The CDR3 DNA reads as TGTGCCAGCAGCTTTGGACAGGGTTTCTCCTACAATGAGCAGTTCTTC. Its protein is CASSFGQGFSYNEQFF. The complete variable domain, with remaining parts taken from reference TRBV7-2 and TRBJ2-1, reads GAGVSQSPSNKVTEKGKDVELRCDPISGHTALYWYRQSLGQGLEFLIYFQGNSAPDKSGLPSDRFSAERTGGSVSTLTIQRTQQEDSAVYLCASSFGQGFSYNEQFFGPGTRLTVL.

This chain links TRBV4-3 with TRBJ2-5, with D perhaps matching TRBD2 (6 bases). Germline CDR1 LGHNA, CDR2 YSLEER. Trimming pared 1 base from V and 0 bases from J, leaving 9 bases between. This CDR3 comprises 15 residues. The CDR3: CASSQGWRDQETQYF. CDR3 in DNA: TGCGCCAGCAGCCAAGGGTGGAGGGACCAAGAGACCCAGTACTTC.

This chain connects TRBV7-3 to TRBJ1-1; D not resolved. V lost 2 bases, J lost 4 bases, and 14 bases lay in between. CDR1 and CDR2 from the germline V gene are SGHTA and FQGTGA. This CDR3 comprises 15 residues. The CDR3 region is CASSLSSNRGTEAFF. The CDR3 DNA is TGTGCCAGCAGCTTATCCTCGAACCGTGGCACTGAAGCTTTCTTT.

The CDR3 protein is CASSISGSGELFF. CDR3 bases: TGTGCCAGTAGTATTTCGGGTTCCGGGGAGCTGTTTTTT. This rearrangement joins TRBV19 to TRBJ2-2; D gene uncertain. The V end lost 3 bases, the J end lost 6 bases, and 8 bases lay between the germline ends. This CDR3 contains 13 residues. Germline V lookup: CDR1 LNHDA, CDR2 SQIVND (reference sequence).

DNA of the CDR3: TGTGCCAGCAGCGTGGGACTAGCGGGGATGTTGGATACGCAGTATTTT. Its translation is CASSVGLAGMLDTQYF. The gene calls are TRBV2 and TRBJ2-3; 13 positions agree with TRBD2. The CDR3 has 16 residues. Trimming removed 6 bases from V and 6 bases from J; junction bases left unmatched: 9. CDR1 is SNHLY and CDR2 is FYNNEI in the germline V gene.

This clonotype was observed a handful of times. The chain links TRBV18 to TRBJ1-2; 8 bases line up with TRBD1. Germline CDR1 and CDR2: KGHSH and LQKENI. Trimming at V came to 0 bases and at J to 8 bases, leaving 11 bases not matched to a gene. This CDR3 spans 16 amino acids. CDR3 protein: CASSPPYRTGNEGYTF. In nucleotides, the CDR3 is TGTGCCAGCTCACCACCGTATCGGACAGGGAATGAGGGCTACACCTTC.

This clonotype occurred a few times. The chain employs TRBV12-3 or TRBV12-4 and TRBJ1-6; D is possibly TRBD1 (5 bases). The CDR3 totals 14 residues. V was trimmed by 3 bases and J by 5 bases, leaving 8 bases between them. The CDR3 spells CASSLARDNSPLHF. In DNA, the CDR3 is TGTGCCAGCAGTTTGGCCAGGGATAATTCACCCCTCCACTTT.

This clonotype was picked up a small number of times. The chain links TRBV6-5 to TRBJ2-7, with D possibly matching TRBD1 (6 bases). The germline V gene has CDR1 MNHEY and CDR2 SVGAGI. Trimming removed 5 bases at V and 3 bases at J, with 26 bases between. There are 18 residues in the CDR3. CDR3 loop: CASSRRGIQGDIFYEQYF. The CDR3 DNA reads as TGTGCCAGCAGTAGAAGGGGGATCCAGGGCGATATCTTCTACGAGCAGTACTTC.

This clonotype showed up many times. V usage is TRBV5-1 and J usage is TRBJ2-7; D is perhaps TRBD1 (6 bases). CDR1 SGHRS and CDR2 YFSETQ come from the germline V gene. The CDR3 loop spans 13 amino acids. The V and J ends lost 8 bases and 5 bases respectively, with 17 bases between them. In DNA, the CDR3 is TGCGCCAGTACAAGAAGCAGGGGACACGAGCAGTACTTC. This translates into CASTRSRGHEQYF.

CDR3 bases: TGCAGTGCTAGAGATCAGGGGGCGGGTACCGGGGAGCTGTTTTTT. Residues: CSARDQGAGTGELFF. The chain links TRBV20-1 to TRBJ2-2; 8 positions agree with TRBD1. Losses at the gene ends were 0 bases for V and 5 bases for J; bases not matched to a gene: 5. In germline, CDR1 is DFQATT, CDR2 SNEGSKA (reference sequence). The CDR3 totals 15 residues.

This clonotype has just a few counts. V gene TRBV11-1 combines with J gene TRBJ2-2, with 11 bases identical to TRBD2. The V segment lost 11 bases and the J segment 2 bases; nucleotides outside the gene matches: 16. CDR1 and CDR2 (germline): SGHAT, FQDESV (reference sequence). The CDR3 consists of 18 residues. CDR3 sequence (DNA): TGTGCCTCAGCATTTGCTGTCGGACTAGCGGGCAACACCGGGGAGCTGTTTTTT. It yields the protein CASAFAVGLAGNTGELFF.

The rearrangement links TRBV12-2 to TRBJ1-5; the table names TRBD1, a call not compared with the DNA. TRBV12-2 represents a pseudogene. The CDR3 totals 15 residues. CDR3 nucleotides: TGTGCAAGTCGCTTTAGGGACAGGGAACATCAGCCCCAGCATTTT. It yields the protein CASRFRDREHQPQHF.

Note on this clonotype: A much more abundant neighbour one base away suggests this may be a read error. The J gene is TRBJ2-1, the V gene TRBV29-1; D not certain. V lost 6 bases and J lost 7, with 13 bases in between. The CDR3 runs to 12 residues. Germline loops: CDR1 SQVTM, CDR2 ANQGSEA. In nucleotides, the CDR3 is TGCAGCGTAATCTGTCTGAGGAATGAGCAGTTCTTC. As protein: CSVICLRNEQFF.

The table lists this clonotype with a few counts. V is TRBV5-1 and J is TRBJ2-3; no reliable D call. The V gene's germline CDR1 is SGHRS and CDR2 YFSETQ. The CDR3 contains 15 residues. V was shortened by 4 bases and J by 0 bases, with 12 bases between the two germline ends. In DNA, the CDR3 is TGCGCCAGCAGCCACACCGCCTCCAGCACAGATACGCAGTATTTT. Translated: CASSHTASSTDTQYF.

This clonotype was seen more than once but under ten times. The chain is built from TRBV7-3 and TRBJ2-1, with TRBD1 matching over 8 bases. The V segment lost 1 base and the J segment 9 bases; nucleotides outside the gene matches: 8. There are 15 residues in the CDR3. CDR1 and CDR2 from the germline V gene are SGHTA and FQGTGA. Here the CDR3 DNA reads TGTGCCAGCAGCTTAAATGCAGGGGGCCTAGGTGAGCAGTTCTTC. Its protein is CASSLNAGGLGEQFF.

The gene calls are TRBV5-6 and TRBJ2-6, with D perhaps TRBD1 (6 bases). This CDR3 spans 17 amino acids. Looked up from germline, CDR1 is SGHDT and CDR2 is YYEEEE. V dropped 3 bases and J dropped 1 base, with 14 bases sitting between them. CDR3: CASSSKDSQSGANVLTF. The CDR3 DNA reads TGTGCCAGCAGCTCTAAGGACAGCCAATCTGGGGCCAACGTCCTGACTTTC.

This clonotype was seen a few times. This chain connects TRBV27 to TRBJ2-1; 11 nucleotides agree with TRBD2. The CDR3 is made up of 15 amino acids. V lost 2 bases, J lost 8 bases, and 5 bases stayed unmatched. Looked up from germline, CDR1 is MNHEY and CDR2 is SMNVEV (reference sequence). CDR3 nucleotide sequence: TGTGCCAGCAGTTTACGTAGCGGGGGGGCCCATGAGCAGTTCTTC. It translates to CASSLRSGGAHEQFF.

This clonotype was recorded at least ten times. The CDR3 bases are TGTGCCAGCAGCTCACAGGGGGCGATACAAGAGACCCAGTACTTC. Translating gives CASSSQGAIQETQYF. The V gene is TRBV6-1, the J gene TRBJ2-5; 9 bases are shared with TRBD1. From germline, CDR1 is MNHNS and CDR2 SASEGT. This CDR3 has 15 amino acids. The J segment lost 2 bases and the V segment lost 6 bases, leaving 7 bases of the junction unmatched.

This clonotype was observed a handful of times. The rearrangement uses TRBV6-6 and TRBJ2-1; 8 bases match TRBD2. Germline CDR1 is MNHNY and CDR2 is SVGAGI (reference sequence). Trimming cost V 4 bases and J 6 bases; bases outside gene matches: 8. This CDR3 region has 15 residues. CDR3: CASSWSGGGGNEQFF. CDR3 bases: TGTGCCAGCAGTTGGTCGGGAGGGGGAGGCAATGAGCAGTTCTTC.

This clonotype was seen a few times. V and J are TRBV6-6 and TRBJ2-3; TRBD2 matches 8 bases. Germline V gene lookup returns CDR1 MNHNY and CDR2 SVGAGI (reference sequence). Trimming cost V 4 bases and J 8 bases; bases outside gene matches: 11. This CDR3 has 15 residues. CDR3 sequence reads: CASSLTSGPGGTQYF. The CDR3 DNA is TGTGCCAGCAGTTTAACTAGCGGCCCTGGAGGTACGCAGTATTTT.

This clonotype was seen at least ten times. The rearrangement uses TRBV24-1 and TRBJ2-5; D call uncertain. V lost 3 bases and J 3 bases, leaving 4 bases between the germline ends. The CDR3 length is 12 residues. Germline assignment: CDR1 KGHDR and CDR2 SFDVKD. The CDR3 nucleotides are TGTGCCACCAGTGATCCTGAAGAGACCCAGTACTTC. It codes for CATSDPEETQYF.

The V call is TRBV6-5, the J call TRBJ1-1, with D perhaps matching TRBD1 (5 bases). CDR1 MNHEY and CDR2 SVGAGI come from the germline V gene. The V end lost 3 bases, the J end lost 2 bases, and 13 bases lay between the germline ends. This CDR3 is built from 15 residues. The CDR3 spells CASSYRGTDNTEAFF. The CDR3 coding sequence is TGTGCCAGCAGTTATCGGGGGACGGATAACACTGAAGCTTTCTTT.

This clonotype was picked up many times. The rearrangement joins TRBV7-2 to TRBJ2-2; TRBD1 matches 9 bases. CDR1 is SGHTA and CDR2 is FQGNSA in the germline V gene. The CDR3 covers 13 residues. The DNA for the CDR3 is TGTGCAGCGGACAGGGGCAACACCGGGGAGCTGTTTTTT. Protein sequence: CAADRGNTGELFF.

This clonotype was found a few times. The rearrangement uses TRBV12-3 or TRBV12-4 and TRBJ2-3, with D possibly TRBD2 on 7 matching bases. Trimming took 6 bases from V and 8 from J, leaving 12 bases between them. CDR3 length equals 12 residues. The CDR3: CASSPGGGTQYF. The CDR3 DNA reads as TGTGCCAGCAGCCCGGGGGGCGGTACGCAGTATTTT.